The next 6 T cell receptor beta chains were all read from a single sample in a study of T cells in tuberculosis. Sequenced by immunoSEQ multiplex PCR; TCRdb stores in-frame clones only, minus some. The sample shows 35,000 to 45,000 clones, about 94% of them seen only once. Material: PBMCs. The origin of the receptors is a donor aged 10 to 29 with latent tuberculosis or without tuberculosis infection. Some clones in this sample may be carry-over from other donors' samples.

This chain connects TRBV27 to TRBJ1-5; weak D call: TRBD1 (5 bases). V lost 3 bases to trimming and J lost 6 bases, with 12 bases between them. This CDR3 is built from 14 residues. CDR1 and CDR2 (germline): MNHEY, SMNVEV (reference sequence). The CDR3 DNA follows: TGTGCCAGCAGTTTGGGGGGGGGAGGTCAGCCCCAGCATTTT. This gives the protein CASSLGGGGQPQHF.

The CDR3 sequence: CASSYTGGIMNTEAFF. The CDR3 DNA is TGTGCCAGCAGCTATACAGGGGGCATCATGAACACTGAAGCTTTCTTT. The chain joins TRBV5-6 to TRBJ1-1; 9 nucleotides line up with TRBD1. This CDR3 has 16 amino acids. Trimming removed 3 bases from V and 0 bases from J; junction bases left unmatched: 6. Looked up from germline, CDR1 is SGHDT and CDR2 is YYEEEE. Together with reference TRBV5-6 and TRBJ1-1, the CDR3 gives the full variable domain: DAGVTQSPTHLIKTRGQQVTLRCSPKSGHDTVSWYQQALGQGPQFIFQYYEEEERQRGNFPDRFSGHQFPNYSSELNVNALLLGDSALYLCASSYTGGIMNTEAFFGQGTRLTVV.

V and J are TRBV5-1 and TRBJ1-4, with a weak D call TRBD1 (6 bases). The V end was cut by 7 bases, the J end by 2 bases, with 9 bases between. This CDR3 has 13 amino acids. Germline values: CDR1 SGHRS, CDR2 YFSETQ. The CDR3 coding sequence is TGCGCCAGCCGGGGGGCCACTAATGAAAAACTGTTTTTT. Its protein product is CASRGATNEKLFF. The variable domain in full, completed from reference TRBV5-1 and TRBJ1-4, reads KAGVTQTPRYLIKTRGQQVTLSCSPISGHRSVSWYQQTPGQGLQFLFEYFSETQRNKGNFPGRFSGRQFSNSRSEMNVSTLELGDSALYLCASRGATNEKLFFGSGTQLSVL.

The chain is built from TRBV9 and TRBJ1-1; a possible D gene is TRBD1 (5 bases). The CDR3 length is 15 residues. Germline V lookup: CDR1 SGDLS, CDR2 YYNGEE. The V end was cut by 4 bases, the J end by 0 bases, with 13 bases between. CDR3 coding DNA: TGTGCCAGCAGCCCGACCCGGGGGATGAACACTGAAGCTTTCTTT. Residues: CASSPTRGMNTEAFF.

The DNA for the CDR3 is TGTGCCAGCAGCTTAGCGGACTACCCGAACACCGGGGAGCTGTTTTTT. This codes for CASSLADYPNTGELFF. V usage is TRBV7-9 and J usage is TRBJ2-2; D might be TRBD2 (6 bases). The CDR3 covers 16 residues. Germline CDR1 SEHNR, CDR2 FQNEAQ (reference sequence). Trimming took off 0 bases at V and 0 bases at J, with 8 bases between the two ends.

In DNA form, the CDR3 reads TGTGCCAGCAGCCCTTCGGACAGGGATAATTCACCCCTCCACTTT. Its translation is CASSPSDRDNSPLHF. The gene calls are TRBV5-4 and TRBJ1-6; 8 bases map to TRBD1. Per the germline V gene, CDR1 is SGHNT and CDR2 is YYREEE (reference sequence). After removal of 4 bases from V and 5 bases from J, the junction contained 5 bases not matched to a gene. The CDR3 extends over 15 amino acids.